One T cell receptor (beta chain) is described in this entry. The V gene's germline CDR1 is SGHRS and CDR2 YFSETQ. The CDR3 is 15 residues long. V lost 0 bases to trimming and J lost 4 bases, with 10 bases between them. The data were obtained in a study of blood T cell repertoires in COVID-19. Across the whole study: Whether acute or convalescent, the COVID-19 samples came from the United States, Italy and Spain. The analysed material was cDNA or gDNA that came from T cells, B-cell-depleted T cells, or PBMCs.

As processed by the authors: Nucleated cell counts were estimated from reference gene primer amplification. Libraries were prepared by immunoSEQ multiplex PCR; TCRdb keeps only in-frame clonotypes and omits some of them. That table supplies the V and J calls and clone size; D and trimming were determined from the DNA. Altogether hundreds of thousands of clones are present, approximately 90% being singletons, with the ten largest covering approximately 0.25%. The rearrangement joins TRBV5-1 to TRBJ1-4; D not certain. Source material: peripheral blood. The clonotype originates from a woman younger than 30 with acute or convalescent COVID-19. The DNA for the CDR3 is TGCGCCAGCAGCTTGGGGCCGGGAGTTAATGAAAAACTGTTTTTT. Translating gives CASSLGPGVNEKLFF. Supplemented by reference TRBV5-1 and TRBJ1-4, the full variable domain reads KAGVTQTPRYLIKTRGQQVTLSCSPISGHRSVSWYQQTPGQGLQFLFEYFSETQRNKGNFPGRFSGRQFSNSRSEMNVSTLELGDSALYLCASSLGPGVNEKLFFGSGTQLSVL.